The 10 T cell receptor beta chains below all came from one sample that was sequenced in a study of cytomegalovirus exposure and HLA in healthy donors. Use of 60 Vbeta and 13 Jbeta primers characterized the PCR. The data were produced by immunoSEQ multiplex PCR, yet TCRdb's version contains in-frame clones alone and is incomplete. The repertoire holds 110,000 or so clones, with around 70% as singletons. Material for sequencing was PBMCs. Receptors originate from a woman in her thirties or forties in good health and CMV-seropositive.

The chain couples TRBV5-1 to TRBJ1-4; D is unclear. This CDR3 comprises 15 residues. The V gene's germline CDR1 is SGHRS and CDR2 YFSETQ. Deletions cut 4 bases from V and 1 base from J, with 11 bases between. The CDR3 protein is CASSADSGTNEKLFF. DNA for the CDR3: TGCGCCAGCAGCGCCGACTCTGGAACTAATGAAAAACTGTTTTTT.

V gene TRBV19 combines with J gene TRBJ2-7, with TRBD2 matching 11 bases. This CDR3 region has 18 residues. After removal of 4 bases from V and 4 bases from J, the junction contained 15 bases not matched to a gene. Germline V lookup: CDR1 LNHDA, CDR2 SQIVND (reference sequence). In nucleotides, the CDR3 is TGTGCCAGTAGTACCGGGACGGCCGGGACTAGCGGTAATTACGAGCAGTACTTC. Amino acids: CASSTGTAGTSGNYEQYF.

This rearrangement joins TRBV2 to TRBJ1-2; D is possibly TRBD1 (6 bases). Between the trimmed V and J ends, which lost 6 bases and 1 base, there was a span of 15 bases. Germline V gives CDR1 SNHLY, CDR2 FYNNEI. This CDR3 has 15 amino acids. CDR3 nucleotides: TGTGCCAGCAGAGTCGGGGACACCGATAACTATGGCTACACCTTC. Its translation is CASRVGDTDNYGYTF.

The sample holds a few counts of this clone. This chain joins TRBV19 and TRBJ2-7, with 7 bases matching TRBD1. Trimming took 4 bases from V and 2 from J; bases not matched to a gene: 5. CDR1 is LNHDA and CDR2 is SQIVND in the germline V gene (reference sequence). The CDR3 runs to 14 residues. The CDR3 region is CASSTMTGPYEQYF. As DNA, the CDR3 is TGTGCCAGTAGTACCATGACAGGGCCCTACGAGCAGTACTTC.

This rearrangement joins TRBV18 to TRBJ1-2; no reliable D call. Trimming removed 5 bases from V and 0 bases from J, with 4 bases in between. The CDR3 covers 12 residues. Germline V gene lookup returns CDR1 KGHSH and CDR2 LQKENI. CDR3 sequence: CASSRANYGYTF. As DNA, the CDR3 is TGTGCCAGCTCAAGAGCTAACTATGGCTACACCTTC.

There are a few counts of this clone. The chain recombines TRBV2 with TRBJ2-5, with 7 bases lining up with TRBD2. The CDR3 is 14 residues long. Germline loops: CDR1 SNHLY, CDR2 FYNNEI. V lost 7 bases to trimming and J lost 5 bases; unmatched junction nucleotides: 10. This chain's CDR3 is CASKAGGGTETQYF. In nucleotides, the CDR3 is TGTGCCAGCAAAGCGGGCGGGGGAACTGAGACCCAGTACTTC.

The DNA for the CDR3 is TGTGCCAGTAGTATAGGACAGGGGAACTATGGCTACACCTTC. Translated, it gives CASSIGQGNYGYTF. The chain combines TRBV19 with TRBJ1-2, with 8 bases identical to TRBD1. Germline values: CDR1 LNHDA, CDR2 SQIVND (reference sequence). This CDR3 contains 14 residues. V lost 1 base, J lost 2 bases, and 0 bases stayed unmatched.

V gene TRBV21-1 combines with J gene TRBJ1-4. TRBV21-1 is reported as a pseudogene. There are 17 residues in the CDR3. CDR3 DNA: TGTGCCAGCATCCCGGGGGATTTAGTCGCGACTAATGAAAAACTGTTTTTT. This sequence encodes CASIPGDLVATNEKLFF.

The V and J genes are TRBV4-3 and TRBJ1-5; no reliable D call. The CDR3 sequence is 13 residues long. V shed 1 base and J shed 7 bases, with 8 bases lying between them. Germline lookup yields CDR1 LGHNA and CDR2 YSLEER. CDR3 coding DNA: TGCGCCAGCAGCCAAGGCGGGCTGCAGCCCCAGCATTTT. This translates into CASSQGGLQPQHF.

As regards this clone: This CDR3 is missing its conserved last phenylalanine or tryptophan, likely due to a read error. The V call is TRBV6-4, the J call TRBJ1-1, with 10 nucleotides matching TRBD1. V dropped 6 bases and J dropped 5; count of bases not matched to a gene: 3. Germline lookup yields CDR1 MRHNA and CDR2 SNTAGT. The CDR3 runs to 13 residues. CDR3 coding DNA: TGTGCCAGCAGCGGGACAGGGGAGACTGAAGCTTTCCTT. As protein: CASSGTGETEAFL.